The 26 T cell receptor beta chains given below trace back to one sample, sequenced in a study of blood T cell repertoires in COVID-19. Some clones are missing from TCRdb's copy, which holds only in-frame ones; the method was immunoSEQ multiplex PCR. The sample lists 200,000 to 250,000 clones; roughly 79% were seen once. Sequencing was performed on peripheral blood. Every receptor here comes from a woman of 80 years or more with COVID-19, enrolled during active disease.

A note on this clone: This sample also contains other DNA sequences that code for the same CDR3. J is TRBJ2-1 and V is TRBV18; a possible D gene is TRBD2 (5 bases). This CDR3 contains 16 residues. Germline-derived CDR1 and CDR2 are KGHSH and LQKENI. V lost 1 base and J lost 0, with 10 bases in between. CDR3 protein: CASSPLRGSSYNEQFF. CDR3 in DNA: TGTGCCAGCTCACCACTCCGGGGAAGCTCCTACAATGAGCAGTTCTTC.

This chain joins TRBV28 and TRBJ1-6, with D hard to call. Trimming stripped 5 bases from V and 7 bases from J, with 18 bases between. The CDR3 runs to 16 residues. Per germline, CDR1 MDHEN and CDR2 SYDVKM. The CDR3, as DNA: TGTGCCAGCAGTCCCAACGGGAGGGCGGTGAATTCACCCCTCCACTTT. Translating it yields CASSPNGRAVNSPLHF.

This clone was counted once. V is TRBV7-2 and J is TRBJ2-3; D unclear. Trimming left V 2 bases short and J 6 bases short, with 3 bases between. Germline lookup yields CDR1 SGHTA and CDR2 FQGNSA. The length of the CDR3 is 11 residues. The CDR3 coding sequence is TGTGCCAGCAGCTTACGGGATACGCAGTATTTT. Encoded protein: CASSLRDTQYF.

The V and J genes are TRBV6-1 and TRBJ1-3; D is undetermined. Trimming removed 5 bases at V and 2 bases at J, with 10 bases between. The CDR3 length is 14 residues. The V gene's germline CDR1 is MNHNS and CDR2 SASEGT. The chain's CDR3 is CASSSRRAGNTIYF. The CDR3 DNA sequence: TGTGCCAGCAGTAGTAGAAGAGCTGGAAACACCATATATTTT.

CDR3 amino acids: CATSRVTPNGEAFF. CDR3 in DNA: TGTGCCACCAGCAGAGTCACCCCAAACGGTGAAGCTTTCTTT. The rearrangement links TRBV15 to TRBJ1-1; no clear D. The CDR3 spans 14 residues. V was clipped by 1 base and J by 7 bases, with 13 bases between them. CDR1 is LNHNV, CDR2 YYDKDF, per germline (reference sequence). Drawing the rest from reference TRBV15 and TRBJ1-1, the complete variable domain is DAMVIQNPRYQVTQFGKPVTLSCSQTLNHNVMYWYQQKSSQAPKLLFHYYDKDFNNEADTPDNFQSRRPNTSFCFLDIRSPGLGDTAMYLCATSRVTPNGEAFFGQGTRLTVV.

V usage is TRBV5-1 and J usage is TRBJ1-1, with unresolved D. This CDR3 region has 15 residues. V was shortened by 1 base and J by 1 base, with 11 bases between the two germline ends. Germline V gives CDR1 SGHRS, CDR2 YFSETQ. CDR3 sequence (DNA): TGCGCCAGCAGCTTGATCCGAGGCGGGAACACTGAAGCTTTCTTT. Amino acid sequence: CASSLIRGGNTEAFF. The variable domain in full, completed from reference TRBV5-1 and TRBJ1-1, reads KAGVTQTPRYLIKTRGQQVTLSCSPISGHRSVSWYQQTPGQGLQFLFEYFSETQRNKGNFPGRFSGRQFSNSRSEMNVSTLELGDSALYLCASSLIRGGNTEAFFGQGTRLTVV.

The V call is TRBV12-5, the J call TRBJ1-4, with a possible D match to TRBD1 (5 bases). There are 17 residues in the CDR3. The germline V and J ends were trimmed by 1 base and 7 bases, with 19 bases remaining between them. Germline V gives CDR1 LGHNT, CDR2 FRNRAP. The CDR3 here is CASGLALGAYGSEKLFF. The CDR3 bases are TGTGCTAGTGGTTTGGCCCTAGGGGCCTACGGGAGTGAAAAACTGTTTTTT.

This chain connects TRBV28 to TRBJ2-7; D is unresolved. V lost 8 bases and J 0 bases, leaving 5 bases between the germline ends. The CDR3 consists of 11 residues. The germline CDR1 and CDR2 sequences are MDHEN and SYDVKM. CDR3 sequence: CASASSYEQYF. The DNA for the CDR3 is TGTGCCAGCGCGAGCTCCTACGAGCAGTACTTC.

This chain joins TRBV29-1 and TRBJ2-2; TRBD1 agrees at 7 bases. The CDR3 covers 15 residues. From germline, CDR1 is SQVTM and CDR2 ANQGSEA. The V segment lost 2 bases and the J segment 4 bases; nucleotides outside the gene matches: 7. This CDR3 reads CSVERGGKSTGELFF. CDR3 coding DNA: TGCAGCGTTGAACGAGGGGGCAAGAGCACCGGGGAGCTGTTTTTT.

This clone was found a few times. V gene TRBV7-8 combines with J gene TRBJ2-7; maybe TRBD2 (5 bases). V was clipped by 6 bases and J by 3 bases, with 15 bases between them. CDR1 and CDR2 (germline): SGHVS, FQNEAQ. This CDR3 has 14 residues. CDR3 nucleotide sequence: TGTGCCAGCAGGCAAGCCGGACTCAACTACGAGCAGTACTTC. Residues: CASRQAGLNYEQYF. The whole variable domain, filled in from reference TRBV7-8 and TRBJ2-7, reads GAGVSQSPRYKVAKRGQDVALRCDPISGHVSLFWYQQALGQGPEFLTYFQNEAQLDKSGLPSDRFFAERPEGSVSTLKIQRTQQEDSAVYLCASRQAGLNYEQYFGPGTRLTVT.

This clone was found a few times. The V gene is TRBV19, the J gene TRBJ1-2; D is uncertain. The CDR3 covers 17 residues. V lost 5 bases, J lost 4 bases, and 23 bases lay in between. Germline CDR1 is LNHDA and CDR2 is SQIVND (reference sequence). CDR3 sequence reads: CASSPSPGRPGAYGYTF. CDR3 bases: TGTGCCAGTAGTCCCTCCCCTGGGCGACCCGGCGCCTATGGCTACACCTTC.

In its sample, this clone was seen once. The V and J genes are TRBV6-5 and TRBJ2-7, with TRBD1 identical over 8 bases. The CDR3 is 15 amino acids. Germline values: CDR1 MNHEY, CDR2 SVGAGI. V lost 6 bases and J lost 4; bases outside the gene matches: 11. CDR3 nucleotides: TGTGCCAGCAGGGACGGACAGGGACTGAGGTACGAGCAGTACTTC. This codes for CASRDGQGLRYEQYF.

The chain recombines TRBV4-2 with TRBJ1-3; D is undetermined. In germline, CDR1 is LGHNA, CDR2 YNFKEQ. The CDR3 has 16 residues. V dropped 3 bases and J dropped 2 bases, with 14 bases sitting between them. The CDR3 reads CASSQKLSGTGNTIYF. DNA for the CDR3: TGTGCCAGCAGCCAGAAGTTGTCTGGCACTGGAAACACCATATATTTT.

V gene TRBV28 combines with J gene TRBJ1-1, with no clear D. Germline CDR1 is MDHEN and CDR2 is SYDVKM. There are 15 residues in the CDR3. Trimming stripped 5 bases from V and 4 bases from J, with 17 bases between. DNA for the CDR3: TGTGCCAGCAGTCCCCCGGCGGGAGGCATCACTGAAGCTTTCTTT. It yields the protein CASSPPAGGITEAFF.

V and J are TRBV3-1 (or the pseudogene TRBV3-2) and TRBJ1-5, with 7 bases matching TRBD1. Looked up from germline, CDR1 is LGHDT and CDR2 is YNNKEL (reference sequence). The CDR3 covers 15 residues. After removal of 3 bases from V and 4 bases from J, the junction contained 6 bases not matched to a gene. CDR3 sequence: CASSQAGTENQPQHF. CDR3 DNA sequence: TGTGCCAGCAGCCAGGCCGGGACAGAGAATCAGCCCCAGCATTTT.

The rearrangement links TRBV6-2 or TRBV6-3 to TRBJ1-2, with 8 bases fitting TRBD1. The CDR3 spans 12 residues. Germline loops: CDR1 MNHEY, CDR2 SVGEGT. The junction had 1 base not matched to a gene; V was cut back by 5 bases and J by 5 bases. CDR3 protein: CASSNRGYGYTF. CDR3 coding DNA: TGTGCCAGCAGTAACAGGGGGTATGGCTACACCTTC.

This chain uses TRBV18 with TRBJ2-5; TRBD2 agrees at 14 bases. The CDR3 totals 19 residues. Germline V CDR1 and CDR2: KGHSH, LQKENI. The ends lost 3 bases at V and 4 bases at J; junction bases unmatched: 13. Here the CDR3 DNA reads TGTGCCAGCTCACCGAAAGAGACTAGCGGGAGGGCACTTAGAGAGACCCAGTACTTC. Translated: CASSPKETSGRALRETQYF.

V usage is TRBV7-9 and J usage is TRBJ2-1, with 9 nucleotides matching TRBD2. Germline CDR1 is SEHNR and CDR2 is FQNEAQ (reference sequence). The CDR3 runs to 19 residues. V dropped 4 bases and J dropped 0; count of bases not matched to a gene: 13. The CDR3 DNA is TGTGCCAGCAGCTCCTTCGGCGGGGGGGTTCGGAGCTCCTACAATGAGCAGTTCTTC. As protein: CASSSFGGGVRSSYNEQFF.

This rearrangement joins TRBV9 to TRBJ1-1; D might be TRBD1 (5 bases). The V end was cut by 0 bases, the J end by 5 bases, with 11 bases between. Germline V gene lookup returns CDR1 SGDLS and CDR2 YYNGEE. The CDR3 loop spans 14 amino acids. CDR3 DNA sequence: TGTGCCAGCAGCGTAGGTGGGGGGTGGACTGAAGCTTTCTTT. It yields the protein CASSVGGGWTEAFF.

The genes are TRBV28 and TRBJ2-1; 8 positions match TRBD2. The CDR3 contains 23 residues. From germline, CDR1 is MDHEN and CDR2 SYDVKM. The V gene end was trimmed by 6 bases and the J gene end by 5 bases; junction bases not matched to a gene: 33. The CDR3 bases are TGTGCCAGCAGCTCCCACCGATCTTCAGGGGAAGGACTAGCCCCAGCACTGAACAATGAGCAGTTCTTC. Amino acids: CASSSHRSSGEGLAPALNNEQFF.

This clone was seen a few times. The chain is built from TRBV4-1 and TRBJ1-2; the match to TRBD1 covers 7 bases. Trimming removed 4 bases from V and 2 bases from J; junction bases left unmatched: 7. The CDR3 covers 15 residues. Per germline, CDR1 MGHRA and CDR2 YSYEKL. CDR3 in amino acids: CASSRRGALNYGYTF. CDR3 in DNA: TGCGCCAGCAGCCGCAGGGGGGCTTTAAACTATGGCTACACCTTC.

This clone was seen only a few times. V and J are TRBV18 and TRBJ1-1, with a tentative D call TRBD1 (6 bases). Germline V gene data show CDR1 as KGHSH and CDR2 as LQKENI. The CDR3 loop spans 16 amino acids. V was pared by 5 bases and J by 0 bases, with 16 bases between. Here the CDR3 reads CASSYGQPIMNTEAFF. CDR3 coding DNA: TGTGCCAGCTCATATGGACAGCCTATTATGAACACTGAAGCTTTCTTT.

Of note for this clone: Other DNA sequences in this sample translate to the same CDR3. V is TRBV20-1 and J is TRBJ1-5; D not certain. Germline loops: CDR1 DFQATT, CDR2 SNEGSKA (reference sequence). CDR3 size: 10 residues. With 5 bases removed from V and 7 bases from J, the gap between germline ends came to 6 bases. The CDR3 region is CSAGEQPQHF. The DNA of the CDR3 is TGCAGTGCTGGGGAGCAGCCCCAGCATTTT.

CDR3 region: CASSYLPEGADTQYF. The CDR3 coding sequence is TGTGCCAGCAGCTACTTGCCCGAAGGGGCAGATACGCAGTATTTT. The rearrangement links TRBV5-5 to TRBJ2-3; possibly TRBD1 for D (5 bases). Germline V gives CDR1 SGHKS, CDR2 YYEKEE (reference sequence). V shed 3 bases and J shed 4 bases, with 15 bases lying between them. This CDR3 comprises 15 residues.

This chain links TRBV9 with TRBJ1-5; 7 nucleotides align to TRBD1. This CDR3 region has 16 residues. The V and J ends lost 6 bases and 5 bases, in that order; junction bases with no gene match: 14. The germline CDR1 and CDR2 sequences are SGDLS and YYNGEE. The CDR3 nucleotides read TGTGCCAGCACCCCAGACCTTTGGGACAGCGATCAGCCCCAGCATTTT. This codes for CASTPDLWDSDQPQHF.

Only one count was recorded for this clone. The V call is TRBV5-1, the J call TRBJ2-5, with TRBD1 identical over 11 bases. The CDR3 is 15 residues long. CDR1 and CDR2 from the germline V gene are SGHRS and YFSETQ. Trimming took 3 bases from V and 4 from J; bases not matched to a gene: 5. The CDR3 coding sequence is TGCGCCAGCAGCTCGGGACAGGGGGGGGCAGAGACCCAGTACTTC. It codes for CASSSGQGGAETQYF. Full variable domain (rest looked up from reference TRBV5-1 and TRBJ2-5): KAGVTQTPRYLIKTRGQQVTLSCSPISGHRSVSWYQQTPGQGLQFLFEYFSETQRNKGNFPGRFSGRQFSNSRSEMNVSTLELGDSALYLCASSSGQGGAETQYFGPGTRLLVL.